This paragraph reports one T cell receptor (beta chain). Antigen specificity is unknown. The assay was immunoSEQ multiplex PCR, and TCRdb's table has in-frame clones only and misses some. Among more than 65,000 clones listed, roughly 90% were seen once. These data come from a study of graft-versus-host responses after intestinal transplantation. As for the study in general: Anti-thymocyte globulin induction preceded about 3 years of tacrolimus and steroid maintenance in all recipients.

Whole-study results and caveats: Early post-transplant HvG declines were associated with peak circulating GvH clone levels. When patients had graft-donor T cell macrochimerism, their allografts held high graft-versus-host to host-versus-graft clonal ratios.

The CDR3 contains 15 residues. The germline CDR1 and CDR2 sequences are LNHDA and SQIVND (reference sequence). The V segment lost 4 bases and the J segment 3 bases; nucleotides outside the gene matches: 6. V gene TRBV19 combines with J gene TRBJ1-5, with 7 bases that match TRBD1. The sample in question was unstimulated CD8+ T cells sorted from spleen or lymph node cells, obtained before transplant. This sequence was found in a human donor who was the organ donor for an intestinal transplant. The CDR3 protein is CASSRTGGLNQPQHF. In DNA, the CDR3 is TGTGCCAGTAGTAGGACAGGTGGCCTCAATCAGCCCCAGCATTTT.